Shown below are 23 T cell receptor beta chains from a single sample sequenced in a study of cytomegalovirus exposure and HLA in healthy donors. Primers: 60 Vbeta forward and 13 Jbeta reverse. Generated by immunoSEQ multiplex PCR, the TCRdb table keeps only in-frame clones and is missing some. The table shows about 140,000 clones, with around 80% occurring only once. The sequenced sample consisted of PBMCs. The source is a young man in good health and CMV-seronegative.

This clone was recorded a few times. CDR3 coding DNA: TGTGCCAGCAGCTCCTACAGGGGACCTAATGAAAAACTGTTTTTT. Amino acid sequence: CASSSYRGPNEKLFF. This chain joins TRBV6-5 and TRBJ1-4; 7 bases match TRBD1. V dropped 6 bases and J dropped 3; count of bases not matched to a gene: 7. The CDR3 has 15 residues. Germline CDR1 MNHEY, CDR2 SVGAGI.

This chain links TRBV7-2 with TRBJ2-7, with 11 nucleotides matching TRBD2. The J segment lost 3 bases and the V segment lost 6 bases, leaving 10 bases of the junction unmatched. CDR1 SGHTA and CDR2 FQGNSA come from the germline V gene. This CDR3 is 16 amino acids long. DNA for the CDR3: TGTGCCAGCAGTTCAATCTGGACTAGCGGGCTCTACGAGCAGTACTTC. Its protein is CASSSIWTSGLYEQYF.

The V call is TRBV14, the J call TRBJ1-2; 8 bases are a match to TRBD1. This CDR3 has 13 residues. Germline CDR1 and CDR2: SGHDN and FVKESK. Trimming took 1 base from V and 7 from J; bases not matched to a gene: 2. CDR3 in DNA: TGTGCCAGCAGCCAAGGCAGGGGGCTTGGCTACACCTTC. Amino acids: CASSQGRGLGYTF. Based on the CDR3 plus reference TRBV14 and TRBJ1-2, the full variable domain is EAGVTQFPSHSVIEKGQTVTLRCDPISGHDNLYWYRRVMGKEIKFLLHFVKESKQDESGMPNNRFLAERTGGTYSTLKVQPAELEDSGVYFCASSQGRGLGYTFGSGTRLTVV.

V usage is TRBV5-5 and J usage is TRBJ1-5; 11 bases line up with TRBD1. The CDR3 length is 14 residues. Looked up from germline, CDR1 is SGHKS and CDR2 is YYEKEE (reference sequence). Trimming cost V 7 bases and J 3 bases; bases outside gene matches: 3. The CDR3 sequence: CASGQGAVNQPQHF. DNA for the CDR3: TGTGCCAGCGGACAGGGGGCGGTCAATCAGCCCCAGCATTTT.

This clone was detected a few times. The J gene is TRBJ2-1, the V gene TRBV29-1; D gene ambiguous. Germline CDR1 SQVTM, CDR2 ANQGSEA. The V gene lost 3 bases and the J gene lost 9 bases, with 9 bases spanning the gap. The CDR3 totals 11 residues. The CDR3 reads CSVDRVVEQFF. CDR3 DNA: TGCAGCGTTGACCGGGTAGTTGAGCAGTTCTTC.

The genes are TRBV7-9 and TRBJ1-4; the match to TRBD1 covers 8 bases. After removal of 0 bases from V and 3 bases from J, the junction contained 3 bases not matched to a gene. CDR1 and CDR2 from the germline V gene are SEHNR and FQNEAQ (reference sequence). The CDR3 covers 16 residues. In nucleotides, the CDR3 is TGTGCCAGCAGCTTAGCAGCGACAGGGGCTAATGAAAAACTGTTTTTT. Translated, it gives CASSLAATGANEKLFF.

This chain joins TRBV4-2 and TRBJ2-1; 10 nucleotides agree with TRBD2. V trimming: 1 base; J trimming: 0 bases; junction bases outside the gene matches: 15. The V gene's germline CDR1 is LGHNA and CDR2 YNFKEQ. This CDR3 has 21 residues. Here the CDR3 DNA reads TGTGCCAGCAGCCAAGGTCGGGGGGCTAGCGGGAGAAACCCCTCCTACAATGAGCAGTTCTTC. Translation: CASSQGRGASGRNPSYNEQFF.

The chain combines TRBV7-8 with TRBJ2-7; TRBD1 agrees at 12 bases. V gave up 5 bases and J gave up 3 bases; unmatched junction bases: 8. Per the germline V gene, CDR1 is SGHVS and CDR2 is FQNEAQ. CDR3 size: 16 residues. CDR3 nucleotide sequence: TGTGCCAGCAGCGTTGCCGGGACAGGGGGCAGCTACGAGCAGTACTTC. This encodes CASSVAGTGGSYEQYF.

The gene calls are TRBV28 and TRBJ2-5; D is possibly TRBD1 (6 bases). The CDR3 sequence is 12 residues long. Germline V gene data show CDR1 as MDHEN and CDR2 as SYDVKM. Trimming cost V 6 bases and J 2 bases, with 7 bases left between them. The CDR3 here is CASSRGQETQYF. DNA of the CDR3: TGTGCCAGCAGCAGGGGTCAAGAGACCCAGTACTTC.

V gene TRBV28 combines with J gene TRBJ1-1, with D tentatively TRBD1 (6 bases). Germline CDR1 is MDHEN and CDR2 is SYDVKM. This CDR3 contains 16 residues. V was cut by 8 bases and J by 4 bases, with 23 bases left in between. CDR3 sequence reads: CASLPGRGARGTEAFF. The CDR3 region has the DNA TGTGCCAGCTTACCTGGGCGGGGGGCTCGAGGCACTGAAGCTTTCTTT.

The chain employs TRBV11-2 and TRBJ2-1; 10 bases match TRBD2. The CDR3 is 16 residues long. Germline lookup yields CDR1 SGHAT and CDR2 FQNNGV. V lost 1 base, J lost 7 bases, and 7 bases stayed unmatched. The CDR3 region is CASSLGGLAAVNEQFF. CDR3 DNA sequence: TGTGCCAGCAGCTTAGGCGGACTAGCGGCGGTGAATGAGCAGTTCTTC.

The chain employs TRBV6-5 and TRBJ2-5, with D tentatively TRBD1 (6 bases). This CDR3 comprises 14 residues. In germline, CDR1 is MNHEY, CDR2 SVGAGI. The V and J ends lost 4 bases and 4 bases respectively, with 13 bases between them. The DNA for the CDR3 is TGTGCCAGCAGTTCGGCAGGGGCGGGAGAGACCCAGTACTTC. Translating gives CASSSAGAGETQYF.

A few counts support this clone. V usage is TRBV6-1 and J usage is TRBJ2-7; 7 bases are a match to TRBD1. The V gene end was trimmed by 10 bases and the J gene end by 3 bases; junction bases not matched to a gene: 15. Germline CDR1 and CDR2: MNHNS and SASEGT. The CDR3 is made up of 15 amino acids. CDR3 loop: CATSLQGQGDYEQYF. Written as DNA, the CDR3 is TGTGCCACCTCACTTCAGGGGCAGGGGGACTACGAGCAGTACTTC.

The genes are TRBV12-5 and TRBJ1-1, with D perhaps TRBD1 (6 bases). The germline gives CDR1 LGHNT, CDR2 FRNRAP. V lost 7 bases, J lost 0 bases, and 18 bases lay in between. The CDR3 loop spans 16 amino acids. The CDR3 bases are TGTGCTAGTGTCTTCAGGGGAAGTGGCATGAACACTGAAGCTTTCTTT. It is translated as CASVFRGSGMNTEAFF.

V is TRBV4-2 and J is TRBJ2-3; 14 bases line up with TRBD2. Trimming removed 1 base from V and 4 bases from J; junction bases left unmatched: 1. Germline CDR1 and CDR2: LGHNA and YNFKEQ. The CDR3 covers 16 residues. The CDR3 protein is CASSQGLAGGPDTQYF. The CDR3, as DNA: TGTGCCAGCAGCCAAGGACTAGCGGGGGGGCCAGATACGCAGTATTTT.

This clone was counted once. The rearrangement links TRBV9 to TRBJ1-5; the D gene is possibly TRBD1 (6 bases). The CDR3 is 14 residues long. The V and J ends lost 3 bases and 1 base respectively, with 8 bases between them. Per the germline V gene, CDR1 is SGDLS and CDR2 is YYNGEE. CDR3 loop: CASSERGSNQPQHF. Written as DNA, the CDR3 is TGTGCCAGCAGCGAGAGGGGGAGCAATCAGCCCCAGCATTTT. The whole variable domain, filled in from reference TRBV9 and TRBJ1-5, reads DSGVTQTPKHLITATGQRVTLRCSPRSGDLSVYWYQQSLDQGLQFLIQYYNGEERAKGNILERFSAQQFPDLHSELNLSSLELGDSALYFCASSERGSNQPQHFGDGTRLSIL.

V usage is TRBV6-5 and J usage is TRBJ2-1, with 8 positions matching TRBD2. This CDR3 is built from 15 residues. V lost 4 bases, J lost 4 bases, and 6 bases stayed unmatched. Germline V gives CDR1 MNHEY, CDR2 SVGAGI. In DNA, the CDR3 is TGTGCCAGCAGTTTGGAGCGGGGGCTTTACAATGAGCAGTTCTTC. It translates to CASSLERGLYNEQFF.

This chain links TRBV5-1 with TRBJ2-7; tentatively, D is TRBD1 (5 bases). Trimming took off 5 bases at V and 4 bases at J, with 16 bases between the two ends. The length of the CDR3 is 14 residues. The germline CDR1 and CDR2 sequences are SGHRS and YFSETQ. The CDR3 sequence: CASRAHTNRYEQYF. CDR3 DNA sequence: TGCGCCAGCAGGGCCCACACAAACAGGTACGAGCAGTACTTC. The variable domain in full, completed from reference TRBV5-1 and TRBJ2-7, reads KAGVTQTPRYLIKTRGQQVTLSCSPISGHRSVSWYQQTPGQGLQFLFEYFSETQRNKGNFPGRFSGRQFSNSRSEMNVSTLELGDSALYLCASRAHTNRYEQYFGPGTRLTVT.

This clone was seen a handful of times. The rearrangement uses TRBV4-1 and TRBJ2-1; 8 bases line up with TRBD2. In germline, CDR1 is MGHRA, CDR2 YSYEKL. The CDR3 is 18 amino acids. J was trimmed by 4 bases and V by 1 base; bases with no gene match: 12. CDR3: CASSQGSQRGRMYNEQFF. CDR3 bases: TGCGCCAGCAGCCAAGGGTCCCAACGCGGGAGGATGTACAATGAGCAGTTCTTC.

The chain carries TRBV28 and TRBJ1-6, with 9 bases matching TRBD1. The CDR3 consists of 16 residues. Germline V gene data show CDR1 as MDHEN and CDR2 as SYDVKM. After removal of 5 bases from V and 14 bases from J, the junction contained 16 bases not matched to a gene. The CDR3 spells CASSRTGALVVTTLHF. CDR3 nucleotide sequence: TGTGCCAGCAGTAGGACAGGGGCCCTGGTGGTCACAACCCTCCACTTT.

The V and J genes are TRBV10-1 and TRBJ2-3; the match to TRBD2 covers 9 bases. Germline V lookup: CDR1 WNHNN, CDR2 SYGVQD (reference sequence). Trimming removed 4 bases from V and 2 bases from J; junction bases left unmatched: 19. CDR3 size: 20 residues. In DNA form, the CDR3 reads TGCGCCAGCAGTGGCGGAGTGACTAGCGGCGCCGGCGGACACACAGATACGCAGTATTTT. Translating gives CASSGGVTSGAGGHTDTQYF.

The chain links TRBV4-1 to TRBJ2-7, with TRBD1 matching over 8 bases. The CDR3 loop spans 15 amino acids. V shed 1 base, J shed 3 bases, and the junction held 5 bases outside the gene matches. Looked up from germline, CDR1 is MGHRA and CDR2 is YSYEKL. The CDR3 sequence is CASSQGKQGVYEQYF. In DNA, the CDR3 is TGCGCCAGCAGCCAAGGGAAACAGGGGGTCTACGAGCAGTACTTC.

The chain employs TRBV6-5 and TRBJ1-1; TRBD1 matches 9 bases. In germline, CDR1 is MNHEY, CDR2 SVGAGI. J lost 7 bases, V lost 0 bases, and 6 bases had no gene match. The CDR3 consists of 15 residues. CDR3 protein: CASSYSGTGIGEAFF. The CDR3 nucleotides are TGTGCCAGCAGTTACTCGGGGACAGGGATCGGTGAAGCTTTCTTT.